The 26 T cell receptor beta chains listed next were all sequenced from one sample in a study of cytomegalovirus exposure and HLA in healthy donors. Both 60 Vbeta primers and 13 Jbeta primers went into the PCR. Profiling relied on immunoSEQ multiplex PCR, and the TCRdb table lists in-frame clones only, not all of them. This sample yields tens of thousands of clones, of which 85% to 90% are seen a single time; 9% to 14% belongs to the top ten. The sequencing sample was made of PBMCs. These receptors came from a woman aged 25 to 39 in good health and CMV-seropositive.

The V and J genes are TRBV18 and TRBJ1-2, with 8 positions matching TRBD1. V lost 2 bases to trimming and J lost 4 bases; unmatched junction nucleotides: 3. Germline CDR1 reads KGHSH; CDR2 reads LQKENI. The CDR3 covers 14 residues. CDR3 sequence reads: CASSPATGAYGYTF. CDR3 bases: TGTGCCAGCTCACCAGCGACAGGGGCCTATGGCTACACCTTC.

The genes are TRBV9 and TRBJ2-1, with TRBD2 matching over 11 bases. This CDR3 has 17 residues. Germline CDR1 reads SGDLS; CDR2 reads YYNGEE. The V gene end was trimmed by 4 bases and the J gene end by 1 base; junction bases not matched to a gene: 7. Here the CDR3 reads CASSNPTSGISYNEQFF. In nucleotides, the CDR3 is TGTGCCAGCAGCAACCCGACTAGCGGGATTTCCTACAATGAGCAGTTCTTC.

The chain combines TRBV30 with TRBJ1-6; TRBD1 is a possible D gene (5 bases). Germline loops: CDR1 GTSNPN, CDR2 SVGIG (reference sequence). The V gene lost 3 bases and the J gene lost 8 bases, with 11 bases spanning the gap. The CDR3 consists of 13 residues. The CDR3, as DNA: TGTGCCTGGAGAGTACAGGAACATTCACCCCTCCACTTT. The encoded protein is CAWRVQEHSPLHF.

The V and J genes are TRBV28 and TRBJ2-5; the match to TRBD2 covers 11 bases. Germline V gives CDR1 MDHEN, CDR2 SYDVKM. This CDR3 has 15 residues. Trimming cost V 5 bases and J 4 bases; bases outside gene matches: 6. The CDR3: CASSRLAGGTETQYF. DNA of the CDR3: TGTGCCAGCAGTCGGCTAGCGGGAGGAACAGAGACCCAGTACTTC.

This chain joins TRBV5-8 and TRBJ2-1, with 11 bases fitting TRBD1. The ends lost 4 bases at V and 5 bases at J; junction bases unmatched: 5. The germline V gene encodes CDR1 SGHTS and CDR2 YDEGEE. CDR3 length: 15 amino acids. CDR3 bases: TGTGCCAGCAGCCCAGGGACAGGGGGACACAATGAGCAGTTCTTC. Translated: CASSPGTGGHNEQFF.

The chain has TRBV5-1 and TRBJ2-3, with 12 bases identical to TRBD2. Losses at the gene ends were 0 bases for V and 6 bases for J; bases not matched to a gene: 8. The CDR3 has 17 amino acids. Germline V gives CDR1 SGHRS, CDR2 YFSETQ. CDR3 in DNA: TGCGCCAGCAGCTTGGGTCTAGCGGGAGGGCCGGGGGATACGCAGTATTTT. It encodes CASSLGLAGGPGDTQYF.

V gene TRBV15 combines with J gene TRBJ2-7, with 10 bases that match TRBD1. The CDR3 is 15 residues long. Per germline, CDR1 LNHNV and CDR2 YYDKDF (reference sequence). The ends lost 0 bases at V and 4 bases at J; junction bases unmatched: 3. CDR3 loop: CATSRDLGQGYEQYF. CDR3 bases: TGTGCCACCAGCAGAGATTTGGGACAGGGGTACGAGCAGTACTTC.

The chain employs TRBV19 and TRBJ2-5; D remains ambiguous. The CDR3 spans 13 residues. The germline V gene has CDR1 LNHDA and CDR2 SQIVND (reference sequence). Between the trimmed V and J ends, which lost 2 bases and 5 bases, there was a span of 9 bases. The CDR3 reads CASSISGFETQYF. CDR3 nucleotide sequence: TGTGCCAGTAGTATATCGGGTTTTGAGACCCAGTACTTC.

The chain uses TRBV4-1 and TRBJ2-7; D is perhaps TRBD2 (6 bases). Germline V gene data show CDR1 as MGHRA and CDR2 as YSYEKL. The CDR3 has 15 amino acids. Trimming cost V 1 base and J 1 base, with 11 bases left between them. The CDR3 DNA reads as TGCGCCAGCAGCCAAGCCAGCGGGCAGTCCTACGAGCAGTACTTC. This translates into CASSQASGQSYEQYF.

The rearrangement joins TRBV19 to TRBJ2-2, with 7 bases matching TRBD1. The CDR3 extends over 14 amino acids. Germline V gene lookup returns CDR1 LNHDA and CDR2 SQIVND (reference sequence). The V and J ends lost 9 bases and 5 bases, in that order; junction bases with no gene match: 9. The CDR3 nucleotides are TGTGCCAGCAACAGGGGTAAAAGGACCGGGGAGCTGTTTTTT. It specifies CASNRGKRTGELFF.

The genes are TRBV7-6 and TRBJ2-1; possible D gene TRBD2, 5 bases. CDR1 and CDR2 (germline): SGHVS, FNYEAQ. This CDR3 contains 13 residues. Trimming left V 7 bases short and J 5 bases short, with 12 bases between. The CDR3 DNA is TGTGCCAGCAAACCCCTAGCAGACAATGAGCAGTTCTTC. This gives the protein CASKPLADNEQFF.

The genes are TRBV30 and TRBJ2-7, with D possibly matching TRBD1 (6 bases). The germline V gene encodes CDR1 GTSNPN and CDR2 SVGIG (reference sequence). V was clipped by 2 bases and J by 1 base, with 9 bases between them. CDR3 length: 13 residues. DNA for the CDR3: TGTGCCTGGAGTCGGACAGTTTCCTACGAGCAGTACTTC. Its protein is CAWSRTVSYEQYF.

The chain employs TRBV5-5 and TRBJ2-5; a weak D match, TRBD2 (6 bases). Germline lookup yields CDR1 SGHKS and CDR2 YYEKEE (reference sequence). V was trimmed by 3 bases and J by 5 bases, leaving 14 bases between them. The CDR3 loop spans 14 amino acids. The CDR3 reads CASSSLSSAETQYF. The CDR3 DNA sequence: TGTGCCAGCAGCTCACTGTCTAGCGCGGAGACCCAGTACTTC.

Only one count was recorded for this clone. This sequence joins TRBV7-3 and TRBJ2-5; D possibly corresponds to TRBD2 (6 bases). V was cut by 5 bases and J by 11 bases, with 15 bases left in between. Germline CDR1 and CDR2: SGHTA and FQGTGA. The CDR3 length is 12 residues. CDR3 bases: TGTGCCAGCAGCCAAGGGACGGGAGAGCAGTACTTC. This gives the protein CASSQGTGEQYF.

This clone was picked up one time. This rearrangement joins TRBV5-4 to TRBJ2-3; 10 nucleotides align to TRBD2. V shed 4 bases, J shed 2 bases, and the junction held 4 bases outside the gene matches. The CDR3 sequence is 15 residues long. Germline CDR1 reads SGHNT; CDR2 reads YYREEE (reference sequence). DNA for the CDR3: TGTGCCAGCAGCCTAAGCGGGAGGGTCACAGATACGCAGTATTTT. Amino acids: CASSLSGRVTDTQYF.

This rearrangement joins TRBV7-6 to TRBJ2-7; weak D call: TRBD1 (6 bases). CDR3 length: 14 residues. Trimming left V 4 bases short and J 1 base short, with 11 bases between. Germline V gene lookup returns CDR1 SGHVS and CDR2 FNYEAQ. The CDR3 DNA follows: TGTGCCAGCAGCTCGAGAGGGGGATCCTACGAGCAGTACTTC. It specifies CASSSRGGSYEQYF.

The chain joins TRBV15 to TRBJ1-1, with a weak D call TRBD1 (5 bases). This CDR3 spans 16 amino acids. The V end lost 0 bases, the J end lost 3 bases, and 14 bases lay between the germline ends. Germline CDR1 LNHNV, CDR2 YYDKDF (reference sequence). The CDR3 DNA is TGTGCCACCAGCAGAGATCTTACGGGGGTGTACACTGAAGCTTTCTTT. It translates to CATSRDLTGVYTEAFF.

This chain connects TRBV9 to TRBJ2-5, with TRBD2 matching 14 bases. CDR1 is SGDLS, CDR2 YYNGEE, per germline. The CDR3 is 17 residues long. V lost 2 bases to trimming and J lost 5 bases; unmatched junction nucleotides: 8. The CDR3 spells CASSVGGLAGGSETQYF. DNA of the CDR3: TGTGCCAGCAGCGTGGGCGGACTAGCGGGAGGATCGGAGACCCAGTACTTC. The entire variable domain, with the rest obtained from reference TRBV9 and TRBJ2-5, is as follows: DSGVTQTPKHLITATGQRVTLRCSPRSGDLSVYWYQQSLDQGLQFLIQYYNGEERAKGNILERFSAQQFPDLHSELNLSSLELGDSALYFCASSVGGLAGGSETQYFGPGTRLLVL.

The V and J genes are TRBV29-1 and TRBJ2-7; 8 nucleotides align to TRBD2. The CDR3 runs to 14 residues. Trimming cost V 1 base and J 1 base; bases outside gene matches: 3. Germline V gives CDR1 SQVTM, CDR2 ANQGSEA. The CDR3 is CSVEVAGLSYEQYF. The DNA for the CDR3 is TGCAGCGTTGAAGTAGCGGGACTATCCTACGAGCAGTACTTC.

CDR3 coding DNA: TGTGCCAGCAGCTTAAGGTCCCTACGGGGCACTGAAGCTTTCTTT. Residues: CASSLRSLRGTEAFF. V gene TRBV5-4 combines with J gene TRBJ1-1; D is unclear. V dropped 2 bases and J dropped 4 bases, with 15 bases sitting between them. Looked up from germline, CDR1 is SGHNT and CDR2 is YYREEE (reference sequence). The CDR3 is 15 residues long.

CDR3 residues: CASSLYYEQYF. The CDR3 bases are TGTGCCAGCAGCTTATACTACGAGCAGTACTTC. This chain joins TRBV11-2 and TRBJ2-7; D call uncertain. Per germline, CDR1 SGHAT and CDR2 FQNNGV. CDR3 length: 11 residues. The V end lost 2 bases, the J end lost 3 bases, and 2 bases lay between the germline ends.

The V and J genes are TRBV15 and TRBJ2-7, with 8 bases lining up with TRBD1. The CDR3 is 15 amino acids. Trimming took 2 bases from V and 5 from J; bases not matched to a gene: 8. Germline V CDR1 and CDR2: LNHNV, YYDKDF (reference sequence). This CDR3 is CATSRFGQGLDEQYF. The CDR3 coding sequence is TGTGCCACCAGCAGATTCGGACAGGGTTTAGACGAGCAGTACTTC.

Here the CDR3 reads CASSWTTVNTEAFF. The CDR3 coding sequence is TGTGCCAGTAGTTGGACGACAGTGAACACTGAAGCTTTCTTT. V and J are TRBV19 and TRBJ1-1; D perhaps matches TRBD1 (5 bases). V was pared by 5 bases and J by 0 bases, with 10 bases between. This CDR3 is built from 14 residues. Germline V lookup: CDR1 LNHDA, CDR2 SQIVND (reference sequence).

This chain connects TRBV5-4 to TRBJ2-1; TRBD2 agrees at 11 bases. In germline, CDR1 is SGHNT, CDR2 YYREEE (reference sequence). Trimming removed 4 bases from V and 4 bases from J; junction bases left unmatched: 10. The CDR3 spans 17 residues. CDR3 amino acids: CASSRFQTSGAYNEQFF. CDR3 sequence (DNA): TGTGCCAGCAGCCGGTTTCAGACTAGCGGGGCATACAATGAGCAGTTCTTC.

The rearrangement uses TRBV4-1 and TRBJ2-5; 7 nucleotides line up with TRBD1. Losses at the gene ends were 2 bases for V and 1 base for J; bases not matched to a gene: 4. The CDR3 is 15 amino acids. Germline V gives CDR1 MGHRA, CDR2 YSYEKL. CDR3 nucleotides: TGCGCCAGCAGCCAACGACGGGACAGCCAAGAGACCCAGTACTTC. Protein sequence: CASSQRRDSQETQYF.

The DNA for the CDR3 is TGTGCCAGCAGCTTAGGGGACAGGGTACACGAGCAGTACTTC. Its protein is CASSLGDRVHEQYF. The V and J genes are TRBV7-6 and TRBJ2-7; TRBD1 agrees at 9 bases. There are 14 residues in the CDR3. Germline V gene lookup returns CDR1 SGHVS and CDR2 FNYEAQ. J lost 5 bases, V lost 1 base, and 3 bases had no gene match.